The source of this T cell receptor (beta chain) is a study of blood T cell repertoires in COVID-19. About the study: Acute and convalescent COVID-19 samples came from the United States, Italy and Spain. In each case, the material was cDNA or gDNA derived from T cells, B-cell-depleted T cells, or PBMCs.

The germline CDR1 and CDR2 sequences are SQVTM and ANQGSEA. The CDR3 runs 13 residues. V shed 5 bases, J shed 6 bases, and the junction held 5 bases outside the gene matches. Per the original data handling: It was from reference gene primer amplification that nucleated cell counts were estimated. Using immunoSEQ multiplex PCR, the repertoire was profiled, and TCRdb retains in-frame clones only, with some absent. D and trimming come from the DNA, and the V and J calls and clone size come from that table. This table holds fewer than 60,000 clones, approximately 80% found once. What was sequenced was peripheral blood. The TCR sequence derives from a human donor in a cohort sampled during active COVID-19. This sequence joins TRBV29-1 and TRBJ1-5; 9 positions agree with TRBD1. This CDR3 reads CSVSDRGGQPQHF. DNA of the CDR3: TGCAGCGTTTCGGACAGGGGCGGTCAGCCCCAGCATTTT. The complete variable domain, with remaining parts taken from reference TRBV29-1 and TRBJ1-5, reads SAVISQKPSRDICQRGTSLTIQCQVDSQVTMMFWYRQQPGQSLTLIATANQGSEATYESGFVIDKFPISRPNLTFSTLTVSNMSPEDSSIYLCSVSDRGGQPQHFGDGTRLSIL.